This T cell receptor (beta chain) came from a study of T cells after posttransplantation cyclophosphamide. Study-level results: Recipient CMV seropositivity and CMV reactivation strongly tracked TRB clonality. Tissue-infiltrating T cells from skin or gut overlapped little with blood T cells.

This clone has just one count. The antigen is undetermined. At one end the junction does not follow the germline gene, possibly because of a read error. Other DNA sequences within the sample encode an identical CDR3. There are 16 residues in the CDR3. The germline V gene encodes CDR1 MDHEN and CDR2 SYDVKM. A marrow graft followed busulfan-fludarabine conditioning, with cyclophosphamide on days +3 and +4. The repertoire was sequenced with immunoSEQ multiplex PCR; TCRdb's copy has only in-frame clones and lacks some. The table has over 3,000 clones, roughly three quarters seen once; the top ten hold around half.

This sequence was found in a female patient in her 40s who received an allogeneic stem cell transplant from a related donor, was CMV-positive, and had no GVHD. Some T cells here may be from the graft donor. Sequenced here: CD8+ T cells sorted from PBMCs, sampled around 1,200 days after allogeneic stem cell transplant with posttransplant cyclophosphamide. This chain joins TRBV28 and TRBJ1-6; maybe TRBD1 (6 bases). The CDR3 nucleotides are TGTGCCAGCAGTTTCCTGGGACAAGGACTTAATTCCCCCCTCCACTTT. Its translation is CASSFLGQGLNSPLHF. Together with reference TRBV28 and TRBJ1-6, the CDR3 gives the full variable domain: DVKVTQSSRYLVKRTGEKVFLECVQDMDHENMFWYRQDPGLGLRLIYFSYDVKMKEKGDIPEGYSVSREKKERFSLILESASTNQTSMYLCASSFLGQGLNSPLHFGNGTRLTVT.